This T cell receptor (beta chain) stems from a study of spatial heterogeneity in lung cancer. Study summary: There were consistently more beta-chain sequences detected than alpha-chain sequences.

The CDR3 has 14 residues. The V and J ends lost 4 bases and 6 bases, in that order; junction bases with no gene match: 9. Germline loops: CDR1 LGHNA, CDR2 YSLEER. The time point was: sample taken at primary tumor resection. Whole RNA was taken from tumor, nontumor lung or frozen PBMC; it was then sequenced unsorted. The study tagged each TCR cDNA molecule with a unique molecular identifier. Using its own MiXCR run on the 5' RACE reads, TCRdb lists one record per CDR3 protein. The repertoire holds more than 80,000 distinct CDR3 sequences, roughly 12% seen once, with 35% to 45% in the top ten. This clonotype was obtained from a male donor with early-stage non-small cell lung cancer. This chain connects TRBV4-3 to TRBJ2-7; TRBD1 agrees at 7 bases. The starting material was PBMCs, obtained at surgery. The CDR3 DNA sequence: TGCGCCAGCAGCCCACAGACAGGGTTCGGCGAGCAGTACTTC. The encoded protein is CASSPQTGFGEQYF.